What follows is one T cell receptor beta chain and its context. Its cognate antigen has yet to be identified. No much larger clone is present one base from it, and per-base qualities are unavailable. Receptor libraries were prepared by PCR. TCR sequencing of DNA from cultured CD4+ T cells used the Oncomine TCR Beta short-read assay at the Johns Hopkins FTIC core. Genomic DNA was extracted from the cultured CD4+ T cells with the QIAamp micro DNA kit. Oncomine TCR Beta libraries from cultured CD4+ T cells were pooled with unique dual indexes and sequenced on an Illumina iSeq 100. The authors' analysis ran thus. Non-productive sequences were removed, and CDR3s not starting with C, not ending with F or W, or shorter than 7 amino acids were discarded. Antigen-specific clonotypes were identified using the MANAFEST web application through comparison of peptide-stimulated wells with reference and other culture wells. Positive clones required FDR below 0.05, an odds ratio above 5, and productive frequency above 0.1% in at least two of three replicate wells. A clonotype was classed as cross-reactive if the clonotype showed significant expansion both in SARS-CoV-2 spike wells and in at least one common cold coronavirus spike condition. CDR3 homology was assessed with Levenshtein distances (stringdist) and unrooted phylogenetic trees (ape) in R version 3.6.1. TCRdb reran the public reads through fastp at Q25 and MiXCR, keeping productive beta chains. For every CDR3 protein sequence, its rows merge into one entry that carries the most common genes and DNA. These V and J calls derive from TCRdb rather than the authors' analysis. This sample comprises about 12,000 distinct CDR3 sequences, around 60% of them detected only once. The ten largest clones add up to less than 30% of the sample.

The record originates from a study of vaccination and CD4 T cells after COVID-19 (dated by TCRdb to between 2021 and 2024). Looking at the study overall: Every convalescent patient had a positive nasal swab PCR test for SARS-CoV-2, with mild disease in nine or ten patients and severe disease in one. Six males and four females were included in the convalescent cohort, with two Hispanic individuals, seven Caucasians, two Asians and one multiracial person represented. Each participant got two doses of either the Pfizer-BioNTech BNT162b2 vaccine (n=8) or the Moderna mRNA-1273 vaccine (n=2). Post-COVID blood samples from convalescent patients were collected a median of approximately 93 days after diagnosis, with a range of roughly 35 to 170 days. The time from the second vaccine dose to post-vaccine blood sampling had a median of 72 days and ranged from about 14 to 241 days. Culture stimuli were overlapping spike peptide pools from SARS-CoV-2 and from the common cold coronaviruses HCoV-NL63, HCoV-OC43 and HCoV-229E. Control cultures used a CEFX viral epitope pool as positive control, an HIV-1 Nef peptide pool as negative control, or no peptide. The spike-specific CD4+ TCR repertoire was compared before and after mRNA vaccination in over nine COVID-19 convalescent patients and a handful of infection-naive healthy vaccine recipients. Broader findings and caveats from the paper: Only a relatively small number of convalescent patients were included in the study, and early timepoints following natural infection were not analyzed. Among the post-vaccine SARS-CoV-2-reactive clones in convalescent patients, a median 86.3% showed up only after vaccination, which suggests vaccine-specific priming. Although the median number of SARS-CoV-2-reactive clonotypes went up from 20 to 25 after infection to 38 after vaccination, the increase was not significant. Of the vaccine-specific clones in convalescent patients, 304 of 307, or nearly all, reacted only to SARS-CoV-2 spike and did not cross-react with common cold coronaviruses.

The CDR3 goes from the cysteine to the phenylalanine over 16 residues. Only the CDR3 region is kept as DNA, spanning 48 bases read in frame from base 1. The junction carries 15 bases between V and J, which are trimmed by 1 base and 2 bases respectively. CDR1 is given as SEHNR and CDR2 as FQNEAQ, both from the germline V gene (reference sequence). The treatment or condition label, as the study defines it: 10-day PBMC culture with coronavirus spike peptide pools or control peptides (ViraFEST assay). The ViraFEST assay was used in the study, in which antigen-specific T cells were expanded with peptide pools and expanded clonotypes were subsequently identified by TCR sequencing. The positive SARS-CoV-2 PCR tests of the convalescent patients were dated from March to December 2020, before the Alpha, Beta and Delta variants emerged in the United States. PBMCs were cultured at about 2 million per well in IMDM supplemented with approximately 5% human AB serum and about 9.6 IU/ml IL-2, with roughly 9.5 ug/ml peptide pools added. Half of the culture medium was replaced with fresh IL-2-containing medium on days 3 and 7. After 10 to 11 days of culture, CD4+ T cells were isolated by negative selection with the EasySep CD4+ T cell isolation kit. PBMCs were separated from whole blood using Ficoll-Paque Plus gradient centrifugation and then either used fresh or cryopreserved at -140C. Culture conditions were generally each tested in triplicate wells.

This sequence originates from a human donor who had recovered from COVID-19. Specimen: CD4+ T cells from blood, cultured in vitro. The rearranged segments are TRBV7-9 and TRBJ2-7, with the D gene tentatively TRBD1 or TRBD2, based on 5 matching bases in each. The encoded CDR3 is CASSLVAGSHPYEQYF. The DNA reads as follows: TGTGCCAGCAGCTTAGTCGCAGGGAGTCACCCCTACGAGCAGTACTTC. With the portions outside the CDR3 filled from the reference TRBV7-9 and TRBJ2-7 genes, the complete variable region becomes DTGVSQNPRHKITKRGQNVTFRCDPISEHNRLYWYRQTLGQGPEFLTYFQNEAQLEKSRLLSDRFSAERPKGSFSTLEIQRTEQGDSAMYLCASSLVAGSHPYEQYFGPGTRLTVT.